This T cell receptor (beta chain) was identified during a study of blood T cells in healthy people across ages. Primed by a sample-barcoded 5' primer and a J-beta primer mix, a second PCR proceeded for about 7 to 11 cycles. TCRdb passed the 5' RACE reads through MiXCR, listing each CDR3 protein once. Counted here are some 290,000 distinct CDR3 sequences, less than 30% occurring once; the ten biggest clones make up 29%. The trim removed 6 bases at V and 3 bases at J, leaving 6 bases unmatched. The CDR3 spans 15 residues. Per the germline V gene, CDR1 is LGHNA and CDR2 is YNFKEQ. This clonotype was recorded a few times.

The clonotype was recovered from a woman aged 70 to 79 in good health. Sequencing was carried out using blood. V usage is TRBV4-2 and J usage is TRBJ2-2; TRBD2 matches at 8 bases. The CDR3: CASRQSGRDTGELFF. In DNA, the CDR3 is TGTGCCAGCAGGCAGAGCGGGAGAGACACCGGGGAGCTGTTTTTT.